The 16 T cell receptor beta chains presented below share a single source sample, sequenced in a study of beta chain features in type 1 diabetes. Expressed TCRB transcripts were sequenced after all isolated RNA was converted to cDNA. Only in-frame clones appear in the TCRdb table, and some are missing; sequencing was by immunoSEQ multiplex PCR. Of about 350,000 clones listed, about 18% are singletons. Sequencing was carried out using naive CD4+ T cells from blood. The receptors were gathered from a woman between 18 and 29 years old in good health.

This clone was recorded a few times. The chain has TRBV25-1 and TRBJ2-1; 7 positions match TRBD1. The length of the CDR3 is 14 residues. Trimming removed 1 base from V and 9 bases from J; junction bases left unmatched: 6. CDR1 is MGHDK, CDR2 SYGVNS, per germline. The CDR3 DNA reads TGTGCCAGCAGTGAATGGTCGACAGGGCTTGAGCAGTTCTTC. Its translation is CASSEWSTGLEQFF.

In its sample, this clone was seen a few times. The rearrangement links TRBV19 to TRBJ2-1; 9 positions agree with TRBD1. The germline V gene has CDR1 LNHDA and CDR2 SQIVND (reference sequence). The CDR3 runs to 15 residues. Unmatched junction bases numbered 3, after V lost 3 bases and J lost 3 bases. The CDR3 reads CASSIETGGYNEQFF. As DNA, the CDR3 is TGTGCCAGTAGTATTGAGACAGGGGGCTACAATGAGCAGTTCTTC.

This sequence joins TRBV28 and TRBJ2-3, with D hard to call. Germline V gene data show CDR1 as MDHEN and CDR2 as SYDVKM. The CDR3 sequence is 13 residues long. Between the trimmed V and J ends, which lost 8 bases and 1 base, there was a span of 10 bases. For the CDR3, the DNA is TGTGCCAGCGTAGAAGCTCGCACAGATACGCAGTATTTT. It encodes CASVEARTDTQYF.

V usage is TRBV29-1 and J usage is TRBJ1-2; TRBD1 agrees at 7 bases. The trim removed 4 bases at V and 4 bases at J, leaving 6 bases unmatched. This CDR3 contains 13 residues. CDR1 SQVTM and CDR2 ANQGSEA come from the germline V gene. The CDR3 is CSVGQGIGYGYTF. CDR3 DNA: TGCAGCGTTGGACAGGGAATCGGCTATGGCTACACCTTC.

This clone was observed a handful of times. This chain connects TRBV27 to TRBJ2-7, with D perhaps matching TRBD1 (5 bases). The CDR3 extends over 13 amino acids. The V gene lost 3 bases and the J gene lost 0 bases, with 6 bases spanning the gap. Germline CDR1 is MNHEY and CDR2 is SMNVEV (reference sequence). The CDR3 coding sequence is TGTGCCAGCAGTTTTACAGGCTCCTACGAGCAGTACTTC. The encoded protein is CASSFTGSYEQYF.

This clone was picked up a small number of times. The chain carries TRBV7-9 and TRBJ2-7, with D possibly matching TRBD1 (6 bases). CDR1 and CDR2 from the germline V gene are SEHNR and FQNEAQ (reference sequence). There are 14 residues in the CDR3. Trimming removed 5 bases at V and 5 bases at J, with 16 bases between. This CDR3 is CASSPRRGQDEQYF. CDR3 nucleotide sequence: TGTGCCAGCAGCCCCCGCCGGGGACAAGACGAGCAGTACTTC.

This clone was seen only a few times. This chain joins TRBV7-9 and TRBJ2-2; 9 bases fit TRBD1. The V gene end was trimmed by 6 bases and the J gene end by 5 bases; junction bases not matched to a gene: 10. CDR1 and CDR2 from the germline V gene are SEHNR and FQNEAQ (reference sequence). The CDR3 loop spans 16 amino acids. The DNA for the CDR3 is TGTGCCAGCAGAGTAGGGACAGGGCGGCGAACCGGGGAGCTGTTTTTT. Translated, it gives CASRVGTGRRTGELFF. Based on the CDR3 plus reference TRBV7-9 and TRBJ2-2, the full variable domain is DTGVSQNPRHKITKRGQNVTFRCDPISEHNRLYWYRQTLGQGPEFLTYFQNEAQLEKSRLLSDRFSAERPKGSFSTLEIQRTEQGDSAMYLCASRVGTGRRTGELFFGEGSRLTVL.

The chain employs TRBV30 and TRBJ1-2; 10 nucleotides line up with TRBD1. Trimming took 3 bases from V and 7 from J; bases not matched to a gene: 5. This CDR3 region has 13 residues. The germline V gene encodes CDR1 GTSNPN and CDR2 SVGIG (reference sequence). CDR3 sequence: CAWSRQGASGYTF. The CDR3 region has the DNA TGTGCCTGGAGCCGACAGGGGGCAAGTGGCTACACCTTC. The full variable domain, in which reference TRBV30 and TRBJ1-2 provide the parts outside the CDR3, is SQTIHQWPATLVQPVGSPLSLECTVEGTSNPNLYWYRQAAGRGLQLLFYSVGIGQISSEVPQNLSASRPQDRQFILSSKKLLLSDSGFYLCAWSRQGASGYTFGSGTRLTVV.

The table lists this clone with a few counts. Distinct nucleotide sequences in the sample also encode this CDR3. The chain links TRBV18 to TRBJ2-7; D might be TRBD1 (6 bases). The germline gives CDR1 KGHSH, CDR2 LQKENI. V lost 3 bases and J 2 bases, leaving 8 bases between the germline ends. The CDR3 is 13 amino acids. CDR3 DNA sequence: TGTGCCAGCTCACCCGGACAGACCTACGAGCAGTACTTC. Translating gives CASSPGQTYEQYF.

CDR3 nucleotide sequence: TGTGCCAGCAGCTTGGACAGGGCCTTTAACACTGAAGCTTTCTTT. Its translation is CASSLDRAFNTEAFF. The chain joins TRBV5-4 to TRBJ1-1, with D perhaps matching TRBD1 (6 bases). Trimming stripped 0 bases from V and 2 bases from J, with 11 bases between. CDR1 SGHNT and CDR2 YYREEE come from the germline V gene (reference sequence). The CDR3 is 15 residues long.

The V gene is TRBV4-2, the J gene TRBJ2-3, with D possibly being TRBD2 (5 bases). The length of the CDR3 is 14 residues. Germline V gene data show CDR1 as LGHNA and CDR2 as YNFKEQ. V was cut by 1 base and J by 2 bases, with 7 bases left in between. In DNA form, the CDR3 reads TGTGCCAGCAGCCAAGCGGGGTCCACAGATACGCAGTATTTT. Amino acid sequence: CASSQAGSTDTQYF.

The rearrangement links TRBV27 to TRBJ1-1; D is uncertain. Germline CDR1 MNHEY, CDR2 SMNVEV (reference sequence). Trimming stripped 6 bases from V and 1 base from J, with 9 bases between. CDR3 length equals 13 residues. The CDR3 sequence: CASRVHRNTEAFF. CDR3 DNA: TGTGCCAGCAGGGTTCATAGGAACACTGAAGCTTTCTTT.

This clone was seen a few times. This chain links TRBV7-6 with TRBJ2-7; a possible D gene is TRBD2 (5 bases). Germline CDR1 reads SGHVS; CDR2 reads FNYEAQ. This CDR3 spans 13 amino acids. V lost 5 bases to trimming and J lost 3 bases, with 11 bases between them. The CDR3 DNA reads TGTGCCAGCAGCAGGGAGTACGACTACGAGCAGTACTTC. Translating it yields CASSREYDYEQYF.

The table lists this clone with a few counts. The chain combines TRBV6-5 with TRBJ2-5; the match to TRBD2 covers 7 bases. Germline V gives CDR1 MNHEY, CDR2 SVGAGI. The trim removed 0 bases at V and 3 bases at J, leaving 4 bases unmatched. This CDR3 comprises 15 residues. The CDR3 here is CASSYSSSGKETQYF. The DNA of the CDR3 is TGTGCCAGCAGTTACTCCTCTAGCGGAAAAGAGACCCAGTACTTC.

This chain joins TRBV5-1 and TRBJ1-5, with D possibly being TRBD1 (6 bases). With 4 bases removed from V and 4 bases from J, the gap between germline ends came to 12 bases. The germline V gene encodes CDR1 SGHRS and CDR2 YFSETQ. The CDR3 has 14 amino acids. CDR3 in DNA: TGCGCCAGCAGCCAGGACAGCCGGAATCAGCCCCAGCATTTT. This gives the protein CASSQDSRNQPQHF.

V gene TRBV12-5 combines with J gene TRBJ2-1; D unresolved. CDR3 length: 15 residues. CDR1 is LGHNT, CDR2 FRNRAP, per germline. The V end was cut by 7 bases, the J end by 2 bases, with 15 bases between. CDR3 nucleotides: TGTGCTAGTGCCCTATTGAAGACTGCCTACAATGAGCAGTTCTTC. It yields the protein CASALLKTAYNEQFF.